These 20 T cell receptor beta chains share one sample of origin, sequenced in a study of T-cell reconstitution after alpha-beta-depleted transplantation in children. The library targeted TCRbeta and was prepared with unique molecular identifiers. TCRdb re-analysed the PCR reads in MiXCR, keeping a single row per CDR3 protein. The table has some 550,000 distinct CDR3 sequences, approximately 20% seen once. Sample: PBMCs from the stem cell graft donor, taken from the stem cell graft. Every receptor here comes from a human donor who donated a stem cell graft to a child with acute lymphoblastic leukemia.

The chain has TRBV14 and TRBJ2-1; D call uncertain. This CDR3 region has 15 residues. Germline V gives CDR1 SGHDN, CDR2 FVKESK. V gave up 3 bases and J gave up 0 bases, with 9 bases separating them. The DNA of the CDR3 is TGTGCCAGCAGCCACAACACCCGCTCCTACAATGAGCAGTTCTTC. Encoded protein: CASSHNTRSYNEQFF.

This clonotype was counted between two and nine times. The chain has TRBV29-1 and TRBJ2-7, with 8 bases that match TRBD1. The V gene's germline CDR1 is SQVTM and CDR2 ANQGSEA. The CDR3 contains 13 residues. Trimming cost V 4 bases and J 6 bases; bases outside gene matches: 8. As DNA, the CDR3 is TGCAGCGTTGGTCCTAGACAGGGGCTCGAGCAGTACTTC. Protein product: CSVGPRQGLEQYF.

This clonotype was seen a few times. The rearrangement uses TRBV25-1 and TRBJ2-2; 9 nucleotides line up with TRBD1. The CDR3 covers 16 residues. CDR1 MGHDK and CDR2 SYGVNS come from the germline V gene. Trimming took 1 base from V and 4 from J; bases not matched to a gene: 4. The CDR3 bases are TGTGCCAGCAGTGAATGGGGACAGGGTGTCACCGGGGAGCTGTTTTTT. Protein product: CASSEWGQGVTGELFF.

V usage is TRBV29-1 and J usage is TRBJ2-1; TRBD1 aligns across 7 bases. With 0 bases clipped from V and 4 bases from J, the junction kept 9 bases outside the gene matches. CDR1 is SQVTM, CDR2 ANQGSEA, per germline. The CDR3 is made up of 16 amino acids. CDR3 amino acids: CSVEDRYGTVYNEQFF. DNA for the CDR3: TGCAGCGTTGAAGATCGATACGGGACAGTATACAATGAGCAGTTCTTC.

In its sample, this clonotype was seen a few times. The chain links TRBV5-1 to TRBJ2-1, with D possibly TRBD1 on 6 matching bases. Trimming took 4 bases from V and 0 from J, leaving 20 bases between them. Germline V lookup: CDR1 SGHRS, CDR2 YFSETQ. The CDR3 has 18 residues. This CDR3 is CASSGGRAVLSSYNEQFF. As DNA, the CDR3 is TGCGCCAGCAGCGGGGGCAGGGCGGTCCTAAGCTCCTACAATGAGCAGTTCTTC.

The chain joins TRBV9 to TRBJ2-3; D unresolved. V shed 0 bases and J shed 1 base, with 9 bases lying between them. This CDR3 has 15 residues. CDR1 and CDR2 (germline): SGDLS, YYNGEE. Written as DNA, the CDR3 is TGTGCCAGCAGCGTAGAAACGACTCGCACAGATACGCAGTATTTT. It encodes CASSVETTRTDTQYF.

This clonotype was found a few times. The chain has TRBV3-1 and TRBJ2-1; D unclear. Germline CDR1 reads LGHDT; CDR2 reads YNNKEL (reference sequence). This CDR3 has 17 residues. V lost 0 bases and J lost 0, with 12 bases in between. The CDR3 protein is CASSQDTAASSYNEQFF. CDR3 nucleotide sequence: TGTGCCAGCAGCCAAGATACTGCGGCGAGCTCCTACAATGAGCAGTTCTTC.

There are a few counts of this clonotype. V usage is TRBV7-3 and J usage is TRBJ1-2, with D perhaps TRBD1 (6 bases). The CDR3 length is 15 residues. Germline lookup yields CDR1 SGHTA and CDR2 FQGTGA. The ends were cut back, 5 bases at V and 4 bases at J, with 17 bases in the middle. CDR3 sequence: CASSLEGGRGYGYTF. The CDR3 region has the DNA TGTGCCAGCAGCCTTGAGGGGGGTCGAGGCTATGGCTACACCTTC.

This clonotype came up a few times. The chain employs TRBV3-1 and TRBJ2-2; 8 bases are shared with TRBD2. V lost 7 bases and J lost 3; bases outside the gene matches: 7. Germline CDR1 is LGHDT and CDR2 is YNNKEL (reference sequence). The CDR3 covers 15 residues. The CDR3 region is CASNPTSAHTGELFF. CDR3 sequence (DNA): TGTGCCAGCAACCCGACTAGCGCTCACACCGGGGAGCTGTTTTTT. Full variable domain (remainder filled in from reference TRBV3-1 and TRBJ2-2): DTAVSQTPKYLVTQMGNDKSIKCEQNLGHDTMYWYKQDSKKFLKIMFSYNNKELIINETVPNRFSPKSPDKAHLNLHINSLELGDSAVYFCASNPTSAHTGELFFGEGSRLTVL.

This clonotype was picked up a small number of times. V is TRBV5-1 and J is TRBJ2-7; 8 bases fit TRBD2. The germline CDR1 and CDR2 sequences are SGHRS and YFSETQ. V lost 4 bases, J lost 1 base, and 7 bases stayed unmatched. CDR3 length: 15 amino acids. CDR3 DNA: TGCGCCAGCAGCCCTGCCAGCGGGAGTTCCTACGAGCAGTACTTC. It translates to CASSPASGSSYEQYF.

This chain uses TRBV19 with TRBJ1-5; D is ambiguous. V was shortened by 3 bases and J by 12 bases, with 12 bases between the two germline ends. Germline V gives CDR1 LNHDA, CDR2 SQIVND (reference sequence). The CDR3 loop spans 12 amino acids. In nucleotides, the CDR3 is TGTGCCAGTAGTATTGGTTCAGCGGGCCAGCATTTT. It codes for CASSIGSAGQHF.

The CDR3 nucleotides read TGTGCCAGCAGCTTAGGTGACTCCCTCATGGGGGTTCAGTACTTC. Protein: CASSLGDSLMGVQYF. The chain uses TRBV7-6 and TRBJ2-4, with D possibly called TRBD1 or TRBD2 (5 bases each). The CDR3 consists of 15 residues. Germline-derived CDR1 and CDR2 are SGHVS and FNYEAQ. With 1 base removed from V and 11 bases from J, the gap between germline ends came to 18 bases. The variable domain in full, completed from reference TRBV7-6 and TRBJ2-4, reads GAGVSQSPRYKVTKRGQDVALRCDPISGHVSLYWYRQALGQGPEFLTYFNYEAQQDKSGLPNDRFSAERPEGSISTLTIQRTEQRDSAMYRCASSLGDSLMGVQYFGAGTRLSVL.

The table lists this clonotype with a few counts. The rearrangement uses TRBV4-2 and TRBJ2-1, with TRBD2 matching 10 bases. V trimming: 0 bases; J trimming: 7 bases; junction bases outside the gene matches: 9. CDR3 length: 17 amino acids. The germline V gene has CDR1 LGHNA and CDR2 YNFKEQ. This CDR3 reads CASSQDSGTSAENEQFF. In DNA form, the CDR3 reads TGTGCCAGCAGCCAAGATTCAGGGACTAGCGCCGAAAATGAGCAGTTCTTC.

This clonotype came up a few times. This chain links TRBV5-1 with TRBJ2-5; D is unresolved. This CDR3 is 13 amino acids long. Trimming removed 0 bases at V and 4 bases at J, with 7 bases between. Germline V gene lookup returns CDR1 SGHRS and CDR2 YFSETQ. CDR3 nucleotides: TGCGCCAGCAGCTTGGGCGACGTAGAGACCCAGTACTTC. This translates into CASSLGDVETQYF.

The table lists this clonotype with a few counts. The chain uses TRBV7-9 and TRBJ2-7; D is tentatively TRBD1 or TRBD2 (5 bases each). Germline V gene sequence: CDR1 SEHNR, CDR2 FQNEAQ (reference sequence). CDR3 length: 16 amino acids. V gave up 3 bases and J gave up 4 bases, with 19 bases separating them. Here the CDR3 reads CASSFRGARPWYEQYF. As DNA, the CDR3 is TGTGCCAGCAGCTTCAGAGGGGCTAGGCCCTGGTACGAGCAGTACTTC.

This clonotype was recorded only once. The chain links TRBV20-1 to TRBJ2-1; D is undetermined. CDR1 is DFQATT and CDR2 is SNEGSKA in the germline V gene (reference sequence). There are 15 residues in the CDR3. V lost 0 bases to trimming and J lost 6 bases, with 15 bases between them. The CDR3 DNA reads TGCAGTGCTAGAGATCTTGTAAGGGCGGCCAATGAGCAGTTCTTC. It encodes CSARDLVRAANEQFF.

The rearrangement uses TRBV11-2 and TRBJ2-3, with 9 bases fitting TRBD2. The length of the CDR3 is 15 residues. V lost 4 bases and J lost 2; bases outside the gene matches: 4. Germline values: CDR1 SGHAT, CDR2 FQNNGV. CDR3 amino acids: CASSYPGLATDTQYF. The CDR3, as DNA: TGTGCCAGCAGCTACCCGGGACTAGCCACAGATACGCAGTATTTT.

This clonotype was seen a handful of times. The CDR3 DNA reads as TGTGCCACCAGTGACATTACTAGCGGGGCAGATACGCAGTATTTT. The encoded protein is CATSDITSGADTQYF. V usage is TRBV24-1 and J usage is TRBJ2-3; 10 bases agree with TRBD2. Germline assignment: CDR1 KGHDR and CDR2 SFDVKD. V trimming: 4 bases; J trimming: 4 bases; junction bases outside the gene matches: 4. The CDR3 is 15 amino acids.

This clonotype was seen more than once but under ten times. The junction does not match germline at one end; this may be a read error. The J gene is TRBJ1-6, the V gene TRBV15; D is possibly TRBD1 (5 bases). This CDR3 has 14 amino acids. Looked up from germline, CDR1 is LNHNV and CDR2 is YYDKDF (reference sequence). For the CDR3, the DNA is TGTGCCACCAGCAGAGATATCGGGGGGTCTGTAAGGATCTTT. Translated, it gives CATSRDIGGSVRIF. Combining the CDR3 with reference TRBV15 and TRBJ1-6 gives the whole variable domain DAMVIQNPRYQVTQFGKPVTLSCSQTLNHNVMYWYQQKSSQAPKLLFHYYDKDFNNEADTPDNFQSRRPNTSFCFLDIRSPGLGDTAMYLCATSRDIGGSVRIFGNGTRLTVT.

The chain is built from TRBV18 and TRBJ1-1, with no clear D. The germline V and J ends were trimmed by 2 bases and 1 base, with 20 bases remaining between them. Germline V gene lookup returns CDR1 KGHSH and CDR2 LQKENI. The CDR3 covers 18 residues. CDR3: CASSPFARQRLRNTEAFF. The CDR3 bases are TGTGCCAGCTCACCATTCGCTAGGCAACGATTACGGAACACTGAAGCTTTCTTT.